Listed here are 18 T cell receptor beta chains from one sample, sequenced in a study of vaccination effects on CD4 cells after COVID-19 (dated by TCRdb to about 2022). No antigen is known for these receptors. The library was made by the immunoSEQ multiplex PCR assay. TCRdb limited this immuneACCESS table to in-frame rearrangements with V and J called. A share of clones is missing; checked studies link under half to unresolved V genes, and the rest is unexplained. The sample table holds 20,000 to 25,000 clones, of which approximately 73% were seen once. The leading ten clones occupy 10% to 15% of the sample. In the ViraFEST assay, PBMC were stimulated with viral peptide pools, and TCR sequencing was then used to find antigen-specific CD4+ T cell clonotypes based on their expansion. After approximately 11 days of culture, CD4+ T cells were isolated with the EasySep CD4+ T cell isolation kit. Sequenced material: CD4+ T cells from PBMCs cultured with HCoV-229E spike peptides, taken before COVID-19 vaccination. Sample cell subset or site, as interpreted from the label and publication: HCoV-229E spike overlapping peptide pool stimulation. These TCRs come from a human donor who received a COVID-19 vaccine.

The J gene is TRBJ2-7, the V gene TRBV19; a weak D match, TRBD2 (5 bases). CDR3 length equals 15 residues. Germline loops: CDR1 LNHDA, CDR2 SQIVND (reference sequence). The germline V and J ends were trimmed by 5 bases and 1 base, with 15 bases remaining between them. The DNA for the CDR3 is TGTGCCAGTAGTCTGGACTTCGGGATGTCCTACGAGCAGTACTTC. It encodes CASSLDFGMSYEQYF. Based on the CDR3 plus reference TRBV19 and TRBJ2-7, the full variable domain is DGGITQSPKYLFRKEGQNVTLSCEQNLNHDAMYWYRQDPGQGLRLIYYSQIVNDFQKGDIAEGYSVSREKKESFPLTVTSAQKNPTAFYLCASSLDFGMSYEQYFGPGTRLTVT.

The V call is TRBV7-9, the J call TRBJ1-1; D is unresolved. Trimming took 2 bases from V and 11 from J, leaving 12 bases between them. From germline, CDR1 is SEHNR and CDR2 FQNEAQ (reference sequence). CDR3 length: 12 amino acids. The chain's CDR3 is CASSLSGKAAFF. In DNA, the CDR3 is TGTGCCAGCAGCTTATCGGGGAAGGCGGCTTTCTTT.

This chain links TRBV5-8 with TRBJ1-1, with a possible D match to TRBD1 (5 bases). The CDR3 loop spans 15 amino acids. Trimming removed 4 bases from V and 6 bases from J, with 19 bases in between. The germline gives CDR1 SGHTS, CDR2 YDEGEE. DNA for the CDR3: TGTGCCAGCAGCCCTCAGGGTACGATTAACGCTGAAGCTTTCTTT. Translation gives CASSPQGTINAEAFF.

The chain uses TRBV4-1 and TRBJ1-5; weak D call: TRBD1 (6 bases). CDR3 length equals 16 residues. Trimming shortened V by 1 base and J by 3 bases, and 13 bases separated the two germline ends. Looked up from germline, CDR1 is MGHRA and CDR2 is YSYEKL. The chain's CDR3 is CASSQGTVFFNQPQHF. The CDR3 bases are TGCGCCAGCAGCCAAGGGACAGTGTTTTTCAATCAGCCCCAGCATTTT.

The gene calls are TRBV10-3 and TRBJ1-1; 7 nucleotides line up with TRBD1. CDR1 ENHRY and CDR2 SYGVKD come from the germline V gene. This CDR3 is built from 11 residues. Trimming took 10 bases from V and 5 from J; bases not matched to a gene: 4. DNA for the CDR3: TGTGCCACCAGGGGGGAGACTGAAGCTTTCTTT. This encodes CATRGETEAFF.

This rearrangement joins TRBV30 to TRBJ1-1; the D is unclear. There are 12 residues in the CDR3. The ends were cut back, 0 bases at V and 6 bases at J, with 8 bases in the middle. Germline CDR1 and CDR2: GTSNPN and SVGIG (reference sequence). This CDR3 is CAWSVVGAEAFF. CDR3 coding DNA: TGTGCCTGGAGTGTAGTAGGCGCTGAAGCTTTCTTT.

The V and J genes are TRBV25-1 and TRBJ1-1; maybe TRBD1 (6 bases). CDR1 and CDR2 from the germline V gene are MGHDK and SYGVNS. CDR3 length: 13 residues. V gave up 8 bases and J gave up 8 bases, with 18 bases separating them. The CDR3 reads CASSLSFQGEAFF. CDR3 in DNA: TGTGCCAGCTCCCTCTCATTCCAGGGGGAAGCTTTCTTT.

The chain is built from TRBV6-5 and TRBJ1-2; 10 nucleotides agree with TRBD1. Looked up from germline, CDR1 is MNHEY and CDR2 is SVGAGI. The CDR3 consists of 14 residues. Trimming cost V 6 bases and J 3 bases; bases outside gene matches: 4. The CDR3 nucleotides read TGTGCCAGCAGGACAGGGGGCGCTGACTATGGCTACACCTTC. Translation: CASRTGGADYGYTF.

This rearrangement joins TRBV3-1 (or the pseudogene TRBV3-2) to TRBJ2-2, with D unclear. From germline, CDR1 is LGHDT and CDR2 YNNKEL (reference sequence). The CDR3 is made up of 15 amino acids. V was shortened by 1 base and J by 2 bases, with 8 bases between the two germline ends. The CDR3 here is CASSQVHINTGELFF. The CDR3 nucleotides read TGTGCCAGCAGCCAAGTGCATATTAACACCGGGGAGCTGTTTTTT.

J is TRBJ1-2 and V is TRBV19, with 9 bases identical to TRBD1. The germline CDR1 and CDR2 sequences are LNHDA and SQIVND (reference sequence). After removal of 7 bases from V and 8 bases from J, the junction contained 8 bases not matched to a gene. This CDR3 comprises 13 residues. The CDR3 DNA is TGTGCCAGTACCTCGGGACAGGGAGGCGGCTACACCTTC. This encodes CASTSGQGGGYTF.

J is TRBJ1-1 and V is TRBV28; D not certain. The CDR3 runs to 13 residues. Germline assignment: CDR1 MDHEN and CDR2 SYDVKM. With 3 bases removed from V and 0 bases from J, the gap between germline ends came to 5 bases. The CDR3 bases are TGTGCCAGCAGTTTTAGCCTGAACACTGAAGCTTTCTTT. Translation: CASSFSLNTEAFF.

The rearrangement uses TRBV7-9 and TRBJ1-3; D perhaps matches TRBD1 (5 bases). The CDR3 sequence is 18 residues long. V was shortened by 1 base and J by 3 bases, with 19 bases between the two germline ends. In germline, CDR1 is SEHNR, CDR2 FQNEAQ (reference sequence). The CDR3 region is CASSLGNPGQSNGNTIYF. Here the CDR3 DNA reads TGTGCCAGCAGCTTAGGCAATCCGGGGCAAAGTAATGGAAACACCATATATTTT.

The chain carries TRBV5-6 and TRBJ2-7; 7 bases match TRBD1. CDR3 length: 15 amino acids. The J segment lost 4 bases and the V segment lost 0 bases, leaving 7 bases of the junction unmatched. CDR1 and CDR2 (germline): SGHDT, YYEEEE. CDR3 sequence (DNA): TGTGCCAGCAGCTTGGGAGACAGGGTCACGTACGAGCAGTACTTC. Residues: CASSLGDRVTYEQYF.

This chain connects TRBV10-3 to TRBJ1-5; no clear D gene. Germline V gene sequence: CDR1 ENHRY, CDR2 SYGVKD. V was pared by 4 bases and J by 4 bases, with 8 bases between. This CDR3 is 13 amino acids long. This chain's CDR3 is CAISVQENQPQHF. In nucleotides, the CDR3 is TGTGCCATCAGTGTTCAGGAGAATCAGCCCCAGCATTTT.

The chain carries TRBV24-1 and TRBJ2-3, with D perhaps matching TRBD2 (7 bases). The V end lost 6 bases, the J end lost 2 bases, and 17 bases lay between the germline ends. The germline CDR1 and CDR2 sequences are KGHDR and SFDVKD. The CDR3 is 16 amino acids. DNA for the CDR3: TGTGCCACCAGTCGAAGAGGGGGGGCAGCCACAGATACGCAGTATTTT. Protein sequence: CATSRRGGAATDTQYF.

This clone was seen a single time. This chain links TRBV10-2 with TRBJ2-5; D gene uncertain. V was clipped by 6 bases and J by 3 bases, with 8 bases between them. CDR3 size: 12 residues. The germline V gene has CDR1 WSHSY and CDR2 SAAADI. The CDR3 nucleotides are TGCGCCAGCAGCAGATCAGAAGAGACCCAGTACTTC. The encoded protein is CASSRSEETQYF.

The rearrangement joins TRBV9 to TRBJ2-3, with D possibly called TRBD1 or TRBD2 (6 bases each). Germline lookup yields CDR1 SGDLS and CDR2 YYNGEE. This CDR3 has 17 residues. With 1 base removed from V and 6 bases from J, the gap between germline ends came to 21 bases. CDR3 residues: CASSVMGRTAGGDTQYF. DNA of the CDR3: TGTGCCAGCAGCGTAATGGGACGGACAGCCGGAGGGGATACGCAGTATTTT.

The sample holds a few counts of this clone. V gene TRBV27 combines with J gene TRBJ2-1; TRBD2 agrees at 7 bases. This CDR3 has 15 amino acids. V trimming: 3 bases; J trimming: 5 bases; junction bases outside the gene matches: 7. Germline CDR1 reads MNHEY; CDR2 reads SMNVEV (reference sequence). Written as DNA, the CDR3 is TGTGCCAGCAGTTTTGAGGGAGGGCCCCACAATGAGCAGTTCTTC. The encoded protein is CASSFEGGPHNEQFF.